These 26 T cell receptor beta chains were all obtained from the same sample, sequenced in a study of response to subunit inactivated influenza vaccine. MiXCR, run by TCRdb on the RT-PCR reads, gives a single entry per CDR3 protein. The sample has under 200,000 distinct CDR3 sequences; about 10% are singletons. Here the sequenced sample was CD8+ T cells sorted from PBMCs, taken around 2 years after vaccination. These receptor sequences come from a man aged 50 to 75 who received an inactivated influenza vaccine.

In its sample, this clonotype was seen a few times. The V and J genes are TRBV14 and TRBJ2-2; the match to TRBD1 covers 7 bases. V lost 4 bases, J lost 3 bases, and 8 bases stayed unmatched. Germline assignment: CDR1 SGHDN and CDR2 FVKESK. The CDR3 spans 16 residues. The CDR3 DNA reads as TGTGCCAGCAGCCGCCAGGGGGACAGATACACCGGGGAGCTGTTTTTT. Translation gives CASSRQGDRYTGELFF.

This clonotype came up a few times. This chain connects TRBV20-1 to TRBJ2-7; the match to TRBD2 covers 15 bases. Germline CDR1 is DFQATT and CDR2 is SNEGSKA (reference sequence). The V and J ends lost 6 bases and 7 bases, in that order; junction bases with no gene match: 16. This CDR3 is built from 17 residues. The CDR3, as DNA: TGCAGTGCCACGTCCGGGACTAGCGGGAGGCCCTTGATAGAGCAGTACTTC. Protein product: CSATSGTSGRPLIEQYF.

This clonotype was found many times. CDR3 in amino acids: CASKPALRRQGDTYEQYF. Here the CDR3 DNA reads TGTGCCAGCAAGCCAGCCCTCCGAAGACAGGGGGACACCTACGAGCAGTACTTC. The chain recombines TRBV12-3 or TRBV12-4 with TRBJ2-7; 9 positions agree with TRBD1. J gave up 2 bases and V 7 bases, and 18 bases lay outside the gene matches. This CDR3 contains 18 residues.

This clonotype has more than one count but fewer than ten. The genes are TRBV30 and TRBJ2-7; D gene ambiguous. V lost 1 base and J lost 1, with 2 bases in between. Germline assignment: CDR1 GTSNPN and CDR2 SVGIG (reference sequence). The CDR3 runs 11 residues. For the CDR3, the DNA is TGTGCCTGGAGTGAGTCCTACGAGCAGTACTTC. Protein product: CAWSESYEQYF.

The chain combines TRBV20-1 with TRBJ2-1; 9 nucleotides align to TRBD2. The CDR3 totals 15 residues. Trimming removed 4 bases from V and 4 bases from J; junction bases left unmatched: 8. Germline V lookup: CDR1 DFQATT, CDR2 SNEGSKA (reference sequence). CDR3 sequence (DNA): TGCAGTGCTATTGGCGGGGGGGCCCCATACAATGAGCAGTTCTTC. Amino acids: CSAIGGGAPYNEQFF.

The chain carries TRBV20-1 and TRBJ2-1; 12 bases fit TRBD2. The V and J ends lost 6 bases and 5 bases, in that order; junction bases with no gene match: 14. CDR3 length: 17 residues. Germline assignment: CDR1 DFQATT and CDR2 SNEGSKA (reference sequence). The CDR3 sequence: CSAVGLAGGVEDNEQFF. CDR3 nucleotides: TGCAGTGCCGTGGGACTAGCGGGTGGGGTGGAGGACAATGAGCAGTTCTTC.

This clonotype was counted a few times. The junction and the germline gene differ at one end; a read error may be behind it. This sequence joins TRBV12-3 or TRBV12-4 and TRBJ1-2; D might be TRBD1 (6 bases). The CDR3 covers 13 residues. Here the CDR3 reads CASSLRGDGLWFF. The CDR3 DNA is TGTGCCAGCAGTTTAAGGGGGGACGGGTTGTGGTTCTTC.

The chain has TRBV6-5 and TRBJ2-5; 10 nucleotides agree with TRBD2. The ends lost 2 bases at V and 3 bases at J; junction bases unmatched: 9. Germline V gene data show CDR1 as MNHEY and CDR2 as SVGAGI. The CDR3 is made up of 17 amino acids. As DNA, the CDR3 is TGTGCCAGCAGTTACGGCCTAGCGGGGGCATCAGAAGAGACCCAGTACTTC. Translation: CASSYGLAGASEETQYF.

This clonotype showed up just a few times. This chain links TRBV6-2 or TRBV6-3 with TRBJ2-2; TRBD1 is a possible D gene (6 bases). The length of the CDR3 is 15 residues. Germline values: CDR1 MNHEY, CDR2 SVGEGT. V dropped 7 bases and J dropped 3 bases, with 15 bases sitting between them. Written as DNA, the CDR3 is TGTGCCAGCACCCTCTGGGCAGGGGACACCGGGGAGCTGTTTTTT. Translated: CASTLWAGDTGELFF.

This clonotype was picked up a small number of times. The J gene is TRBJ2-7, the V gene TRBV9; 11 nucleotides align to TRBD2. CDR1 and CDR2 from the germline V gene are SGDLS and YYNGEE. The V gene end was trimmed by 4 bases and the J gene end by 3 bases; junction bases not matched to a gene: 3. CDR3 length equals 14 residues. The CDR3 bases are TGTGCCAGCAGCATTGGACTAGCGGGCTACGAGCAGTACTTC. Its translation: CASSIGLAGYEQYF.

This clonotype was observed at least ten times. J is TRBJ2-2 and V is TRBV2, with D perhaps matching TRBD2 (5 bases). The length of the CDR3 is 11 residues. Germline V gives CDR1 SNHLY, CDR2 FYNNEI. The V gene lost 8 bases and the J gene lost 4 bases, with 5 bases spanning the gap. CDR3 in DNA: TGTGCCAGCCGGGGCACCGGGGAGCTGTTTTTT. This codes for CASRGTGELFF.

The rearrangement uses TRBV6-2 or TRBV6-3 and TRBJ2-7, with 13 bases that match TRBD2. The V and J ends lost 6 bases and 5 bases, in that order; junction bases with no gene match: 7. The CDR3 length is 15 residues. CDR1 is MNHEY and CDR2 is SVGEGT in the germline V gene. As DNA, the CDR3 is TGTGCCAGCAGCTTACTAGCGGGAGGGCCAAACGAGCAGTACTTC. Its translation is CASSLLAGGPNEQYF.

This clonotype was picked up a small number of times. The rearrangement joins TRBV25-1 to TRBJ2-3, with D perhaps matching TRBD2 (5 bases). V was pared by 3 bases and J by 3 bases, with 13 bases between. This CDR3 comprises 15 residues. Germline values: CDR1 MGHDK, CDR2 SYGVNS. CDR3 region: CASSDYPRGTDTQYF. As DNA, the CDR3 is TGTGCCAGCAGTGATTACCCCCGGGGAACAGATACGCAGTATTTT.

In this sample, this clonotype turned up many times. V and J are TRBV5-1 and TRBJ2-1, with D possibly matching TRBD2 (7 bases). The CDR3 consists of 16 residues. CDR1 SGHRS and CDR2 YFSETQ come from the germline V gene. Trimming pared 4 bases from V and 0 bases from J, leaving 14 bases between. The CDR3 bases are TGCGCCAGCAGCGCAAGCGGGACATCCTCCTACAATGAGCAGTTCTTC. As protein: CASSASGTSSYNEQFF.

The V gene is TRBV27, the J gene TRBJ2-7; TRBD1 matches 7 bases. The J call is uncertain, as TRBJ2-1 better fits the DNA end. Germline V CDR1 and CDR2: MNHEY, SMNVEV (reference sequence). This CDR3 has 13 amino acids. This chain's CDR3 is CASSWGQSYEQFF. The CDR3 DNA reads TGTGCCAGCAGTTGGGGACAGTCCTACGAGCAGTTCTTC.

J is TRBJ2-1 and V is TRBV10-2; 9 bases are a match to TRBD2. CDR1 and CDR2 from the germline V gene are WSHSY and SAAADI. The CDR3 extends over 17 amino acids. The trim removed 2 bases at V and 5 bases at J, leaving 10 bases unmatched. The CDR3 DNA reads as TGCGCCAGCAGTGAGAGTCGACAGCTAGCGGGGAACAATGAGCAGTTCTTC. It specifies CASSESRQLAGNNEQFF.

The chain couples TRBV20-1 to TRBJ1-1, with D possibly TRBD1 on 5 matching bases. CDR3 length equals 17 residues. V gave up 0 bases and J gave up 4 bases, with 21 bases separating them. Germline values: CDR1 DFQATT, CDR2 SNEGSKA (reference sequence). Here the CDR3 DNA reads TGCAGTGCTAGAGATTCGGTGGGGCGAGGCGGAGGCACTGAAGCTTTCTTT. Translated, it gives CSARDSVGRGGGTEAFF.

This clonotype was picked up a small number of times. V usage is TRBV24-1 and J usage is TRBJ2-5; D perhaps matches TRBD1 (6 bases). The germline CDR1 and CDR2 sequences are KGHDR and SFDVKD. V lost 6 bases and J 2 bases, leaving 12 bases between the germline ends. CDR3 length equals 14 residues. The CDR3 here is CATSRRGRQETQYF. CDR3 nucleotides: TGTGCCACCAGTCGAAGGGGGAGACAAGAGACCCAGTACTTC.

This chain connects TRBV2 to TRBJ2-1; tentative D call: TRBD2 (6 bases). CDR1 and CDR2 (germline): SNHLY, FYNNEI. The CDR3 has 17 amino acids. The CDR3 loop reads CADLGSPDSSSYNEQFF. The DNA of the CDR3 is TGTGCGGATCTCGGGAGCCCTGACTCGAGCTCCTACAATGAGCAGTTCTTC.

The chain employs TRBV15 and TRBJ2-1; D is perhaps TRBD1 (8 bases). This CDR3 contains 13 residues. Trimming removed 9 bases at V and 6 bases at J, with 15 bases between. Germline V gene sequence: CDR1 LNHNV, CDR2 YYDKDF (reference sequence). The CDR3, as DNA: TGTGCCACTAAGGACAGGGAGGGCAATGAGCAGTTCTTC. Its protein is CATKDREGNEQFF.

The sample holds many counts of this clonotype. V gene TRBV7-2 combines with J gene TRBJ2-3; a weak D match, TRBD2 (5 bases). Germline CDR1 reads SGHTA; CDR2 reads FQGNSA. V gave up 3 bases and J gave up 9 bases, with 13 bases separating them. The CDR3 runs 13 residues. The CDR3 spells CASSLGWTGTQYF. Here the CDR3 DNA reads TGTGCCAGCAGCTTGGGTTGGACGGGGACGCAGTATTTT.

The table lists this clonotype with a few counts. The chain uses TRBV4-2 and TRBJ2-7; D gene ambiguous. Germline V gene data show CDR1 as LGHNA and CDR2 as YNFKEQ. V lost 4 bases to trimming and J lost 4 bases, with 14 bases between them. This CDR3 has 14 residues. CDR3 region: CASSLGLDNYEQYF. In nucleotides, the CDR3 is TGTGCCAGCAGCCTTGGCTTGGATAATTACGAGCAGTACTTC.

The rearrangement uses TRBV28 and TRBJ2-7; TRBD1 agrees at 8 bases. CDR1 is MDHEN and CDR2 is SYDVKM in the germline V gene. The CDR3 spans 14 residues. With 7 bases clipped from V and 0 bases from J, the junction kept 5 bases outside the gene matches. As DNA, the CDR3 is TGTGCCAGCATTGACAGGGGAAGCTCCTACGAGCAGTACTTC. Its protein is CASIDRGSSYEQYF. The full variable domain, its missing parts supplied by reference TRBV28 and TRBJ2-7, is DVKVTQSSRYLVKRTGEKVFLECVQDMDHENMFWYRQDPGLGLRLIYFSYDVKMKEKGDIPEGYSVSREKKERFSLILESASTNQTSMYLCASIDRGSSYEQYFGPGTRLTVT.

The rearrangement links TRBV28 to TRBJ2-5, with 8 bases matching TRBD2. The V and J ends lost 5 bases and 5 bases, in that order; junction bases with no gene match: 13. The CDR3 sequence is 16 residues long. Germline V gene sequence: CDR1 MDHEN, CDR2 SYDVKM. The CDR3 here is CASSLRTSNYFETQYF. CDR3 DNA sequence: TGTGCCAGCAGTCTCAGGACTAGCAATTATTTCGAGACCCAGTACTTC.

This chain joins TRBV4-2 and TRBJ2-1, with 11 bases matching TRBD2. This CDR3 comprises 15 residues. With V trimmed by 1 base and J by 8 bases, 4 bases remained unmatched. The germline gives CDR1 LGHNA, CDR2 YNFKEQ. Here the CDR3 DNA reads TGTGCCAGCAGCCAAGGGACTAGCGGGTGGGATGAGCAGTTCTTC. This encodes CASSQGTSGWDEQFF.

The CDR3 protein is CASSQTGQGFGYTF. CDR3 nucleotides: TGTGCCAGCAGCCAAACTGGACAGGGCTTTGGCTACACCTTC. This chain links TRBV14 with TRBJ1-2; TRBD1 matches at 8 bases. Germline lookup yields CDR1 SGHDN and CDR2 FVKESK. V lost 2 bases to trimming and J lost 7 bases; unmatched junction nucleotides: 6. This CDR3 has 14 amino acids.